The 29 T cell receptor beta chains below come from one sample, sequenced in a study of vaccination and CD4 T cells after COVID-19. Cultured CD4+ T cells had their DNA profiled by the Oncomine TCR Beta short-read assay. TCRdb fed the PCR reads into MiXCR, producing one record per CDR3 protein. The data contain about 16,000 distinct CDR3 sequences, about 51% of them singletons. Treatment described: roughly ten-day PBMC culture with coronavirus spike peptide pools or control peptides (ViraFEST assay). Their specific antigens are unknown. This specimen consisted of CD4+ T cells from blood, cultured in vitro, obtained before SARS-CoV-2 vaccination. The receptors stem from a human donor who had recovered from COVID-19.

The chain has TRBV6-1 and TRBJ2-3; D may correspond to TRBD1 or TRBD2 (6 bases each). CDR1 and CDR2 from the germline V gene are MNHNS and SASEGT. The V and J ends lost 8 bases and 1 base respectively, with 19 bases between them. This CDR3 has 16 residues. CDR3 sequence: CASRNRGTTGTDTQYF. CDR3 nucleotides: TGTGCCAGCCGAAACCGCGGGACAACCGGCACAGATACGCAGTATTTT.

The genes are TRBV20-1 and TRBJ2-5; D uncertain. CDR3 length equals 12 residues. V lost 5 bases, J lost 1 base, and 8 bases lay in between. Looked up from germline, CDR1 is DFQATT and CDR2 is SNEGSKA (reference sequence). The CDR3 loop is CSAEHIQETQYF. CDR3 in DNA: TGCAGTGCTGAACACATCCAAGAGACCCAGTACTTC.

This chain connects TRBV7-3 to TRBJ1-5; 9 nucleotides line up with TRBD1. The germline V gene has CDR1 SGHTA and CDR2 FQGTGA. The CDR3 extends over 16 amino acids. The junction had 5 bases not matched to a gene; V was cut back by 5 bases and J by 0 bases. The CDR3 reads CASSADRGLSNQPQHF. As DNA, the CDR3 is TGTGCCAGCAGCGCGGACAGGGGCCTTAGCAATCAGCCCCAGCATTTT.

J is TRBJ1-2 and V is TRBV18; possibly TRBD1 for D (5 bases). This CDR3 has 13 amino acids. Looked up from germline, CDR1 is KGHSH and CDR2 is LQKENI. Trimming pared 2 bases from V and 7 bases from J, leaving 11 bases between. CDR3 sequence: CASSPGAGGGYTF. CDR3 nucleotide sequence: TGTGCCAGCTCACCAGGGGCGGGAGGTGGCTACACCTTC.

This sequence joins TRBV28 and TRBJ2-5; weak D call: TRBD1 (5 bases). Germline V gene sequence: CDR1 MDHEN, CDR2 SYDVKM. Trimming took 5 bases from V and 5 from J, leaving 9 bases between them. The CDR3 is 12 amino acids. CDR3 sequence: CASSLNRETQYF. CDR3 bases: TGTGCCAGCAGTCTTAACAGGGAGACCCAGTACTTC.

V usage is TRBV20-1 and J usage is TRBJ2-1; TRBD2 matches 7 bases. V shed 4 bases and J 4 bases; nucleotides not matched to a gene: 10. The length of the CDR3 is 15 residues. Germline V gene data show CDR1 as DFQATT and CDR2 as SNEGSKA (reference sequence). Here the CDR3 reads CSAKAGESLYNEQFF. The CDR3 bases are TGCAGTGCTAAGGCGGGAGAATCCCTTTACAATGAGCAGTTCTTC.

V usage is TRBV20-1 and J usage is TRBJ1-5, with D possibly matching TRBD1 (6 bases). V was cut by 6 bases and J by 0 bases, with 15 bases left in between. Germline CDR1 DFQATT, CDR2 SNEGSKA (reference sequence). The CDR3 is made up of 15 amino acids. The CDR3 protein is CSADLMGASNQPQHF. The CDR3 bases are TGCAGTGCCGACTTGATGGGGGCTAGCAATCAGCCCCAGCATTTT.

The rearrangement links TRBV12-3 or TRBV12-4 to TRBJ1-3; 7 nucleotides align to TRBD1. J lost 4 bases, V lost 7 bases, and 4 bases had no gene match. The CDR3 length is 13 residues. The DNA for the CDR3 is TGTGCCAGCACCCCGGGACAGGGAAACACCATATATTTT. It encodes CASTPGQGNTIYF.

This rearrangement joins TRBV30 to TRBJ2-1; no reliable D call. CDR1 and CDR2 from the germline V gene are GTSNPN and SVGIG (reference sequence). The CDR3 extends over 13 amino acids. The V gene lost 0 bases and the J gene lost 11 bases, with 14 bases spanning the gap. The CDR3 loop is CAWSVDISQKQFF. The CDR3 DNA sequence: TGTGCCTGGAGTGTAGATATAAGCCAGAAGCAGTTCTTC. Drawing the rest from reference TRBV30 and TRBJ2-1, the complete variable domain is SQTIHQWPATLVQPVGSPLSLECTVEGTSNPNLYWYRQAAGRGLQLLFYSVGIGQISSEVPQNLSASRPQDRQFILSSKKLLLSDSGFYLCAWSVDISQKQFFGPGTRLTVL.

This clonotype came up once. CDR3 DNA: TGTGCCAGCAGCTTAGCGGACGACAGGGGGCGCGGGCAGCCCCAGCATTTT. Encoded protein: CASSLADDRGRGQPQHF. V usage is TRBV7-8 and J usage is TRBJ1-5, with 10 bases that match TRBD1. CDR1 is SGHVS and CDR2 is FQNEAQ in the germline V gene. The CDR3 has 17 amino acids. The trim removed 0 bases at V and 7 bases at J, leaving 9 bases unmatched.

The rearrangement joins TRBV27 to TRBJ1-6; 9 bases fit TRBD1. From germline, CDR1 is MNHEY and CDR2 SMNVEV (reference sequence). The CDR3 sequence is 15 residues long. V gave up 4 bases and J gave up 9 bases; unmatched junction bases: 7. CDR3 DNA: TGTGCCAGCAGTTCCTTAGGACAGGGGAGTTCACCCCTCCACTTT. Translating gives CASSSLGQGSSPLHF.

The chain joins TRBV7-9 to TRBJ2-3; D uncertain. The CDR3 sequence is 15 residues long. V was pared by 6 bases and J by 4 bases, with 17 bases between. Germline V gene lookup returns CDR1 SEHNR and CDR2 FQNEAQ (reference sequence). The CDR3 sequence: CASSSWQAWPDTQYF. CDR3 DNA: TGTGCCAGCAGTTCGTGGCAAGCTTGGCCAGATACGCAGTATTTT.

The CDR3 sequence: CASSLQITYEQYF. DNA for the CDR3: TGTGCCAGCAGCTTACAGATAACCTACGAGCAGTACTTC. The chain has TRBV7-6 and TRBJ2-7; D not resolved. The CDR3 runs 13 residues. Trimming took off 2 bases at V and 2 bases at J, with 7 bases between the two ends. Per germline, CDR1 SGHVS and CDR2 FNYEAQ. Full variable domain (rest looked up from reference TRBV7-6 and TRBJ2-7): GAGVSQSPRYKVTKRGQDVALRCDPISGHVSLYWYRQALGQGPEFLTYFNYEAQQDKSGLPNDRFSAERPEGSISTLTIQRTEQRDSAMYRCASSLQITYEQYFGPGTRLTVT.

In its sample, this clonotype was seen once. The rearrangement joins TRBV6-1 to TRBJ2-1, with 8 bases fitting TRBD2. The trim removed 4 bases at V and 10 bases at J, leaving 12 bases unmatched. In germline, CDR1 is MNHNS, CDR2 SASEGT. This CDR3 has 15 amino acids. CDR3 nucleotide sequence: TGTGCCAGCAGTGTTTCGGGAGGGCCTGTGGGGGAGCAGTTCTTC. Encoded protein: CASSVSGGPVGEQFF.

This CDR3 is CASSEGGGWETQYF. CDR3 coding DNA: TGTGCCAGCAGTGAAGGGGGAGGGTGGGAGACCCAGTACTTC. J is TRBJ2-5 and V is TRBV6-1; 7 bases fit TRBD2. Per germline, CDR1 MNHNS and CDR2 SASEGT. Trimming took 1 base from V and 5 from J; bases not matched to a gene: 4. The CDR3 runs 14 residues.

This clonotype has a handful of counts. This chain connects TRBV20-1 to TRBJ1-5; a weak D match, TRBD1 (5 bases). Per germline, CDR1 DFQATT and CDR2 SNEGSKA (reference sequence). V was clipped by 5 bases and J by 6 bases, with 17 bases between them. This CDR3 comprises 14 residues. The CDR3 coding sequence is TGCAGTGCTTCTCGGGGCCCATCGTTTCAGCCCCAGCATTTT. It is translated as CSASRGPSFQPQHF.

The chain recombines TRBV20-1 with TRBJ2-1; TRBD2 might be the D (6 bases). The length of the CDR3 is 14 residues. Germline CDR1 is DFQATT and CDR2 is SNEGSKA (reference sequence). Trimming took 4 bases from V and 12 from J, leaving 22 bases between them. The CDR3 DNA reads TGCAGTGCTACCCCGGGCGGGACGTGGGAAAGGCAGTTCTTC. It translates to CSATPGGTWERQFF.

J is TRBJ1-1 and V is TRBV2; D remains unclear. The V and J ends lost 2 bases and 7 bases respectively, with 11 bases between them. The CDR3 is 13 residues long. In germline, CDR1 is SNHLY, CDR2 FYNNEI. CDR3 nucleotides: TGTGCCAGCAGTGAACGTAGCCAGATTGAAGCTTTCTTT. Protein product: CASSERSQIEAFF.

The rearrangement links TRBV6-1 to TRBJ2-3; 7 bases map to TRBD2. The CDR3 extends over 11 amino acids. V was clipped by 8 bases and J by 4 bases; unmatched bases: 0. Per germline, CDR1 MNHNS and CDR2 SASEGT. The CDR3 is CASGRADTQYF. CDR3 nucleotide sequence: TGTGCCAGCGGGAGGGCAGATACGCAGTATTTT.

This clonotype was picked up a small number of times. The CDR3 DNA sequence: TGTGCCAGCAGTTTACCCAGCCCCACCCTGGGGACAGGAGCTTTCTTT. This gives the protein CASSLPSPTLGTGAFF. The chain employs TRBV28 and TRBJ1-1; 8 bases fit TRBD1. J lost 10 bases, V lost 2 bases, and 15 bases had no gene match. The CDR3 consists of 16 residues. Germline V gives CDR1 MDHEN, CDR2 SYDVKM.

A single count supports this clonotype. In nucleotides, the CDR3 is TGTGCCAGTACCCAGCAGTTTAGCACAGATACGCAGTATTTT. Translated, it gives CASTQQFSTDTQYF. The chain has TRBV19 and TRBJ2-3; D remains unclear. This CDR3 is 14 amino acids long. CDR1 and CDR2 from the germline V gene are LNHDA and SQIVND (reference sequence). Trimming pared 7 bases from V and 0 bases from J, leaving 11 bases between.

The V and J genes are TRBV20-1 and TRBJ2-3; D tentatively reads TRBD1 or TRBD2 (5 bases each). CDR1 and CDR2 (germline): DFQATT, SNEGSKA (reference sequence). The CDR3 has 14 residues. Deletions cut 3 bases from V and 0 bases from J, with 10 bases between. The CDR3 DNA reads TGCAGTGCTAGTGTCGGGACCAGCACAGATACGCAGTATTTT. Translation gives CSASVGTSTDTQYF.

The chain joins TRBV6-2 or TRBV6-3 to TRBJ1-5; 7 bases map to TRBD1. This CDR3 is built from 14 residues. V was clipped by 7 bases and J by 4 bases; unmatched bases: 7. Germline-derived CDR1 and CDR2 are MNHEY and SVGEGT. CDR3 sequence (DNA): TGTGCCAGCAAGATGGGACAGATAAATCAGCCCCAGCATTTT. This translates into CASKMGQINQPQHF.

This clonotype was seen a few times. The V call is TRBV20-1, the J call TRBJ1-2, with D perhaps matching TRBD1 (5 bases). V lost 6 bases and J 2 bases, leaving 16 bases between the germline ends. Germline values: CDR1 DFQATT, CDR2 SNEGSKA (reference sequence). There are 14 residues in the CDR3. CDR3 residues: CSANQGLGNYGYTF. The CDR3 DNA sequence: TGCAGTGCCAACCAGGGCCTAGGGAACTATGGCTACACCTTC.

The CDR3: CASRKQGRSNYGYTF. The DNA of the CDR3 is TGTGCCAGCAGAAAACAGGGGAGATCTAACTATGGCTACACCTTC. This chain links TRBV7-9 with TRBJ1-2, with 7 bases identical to TRBD1. The V and J ends lost 6 bases and 0 bases, in that order; junction bases with no gene match: 7. The germline V gene has CDR1 SEHNR and CDR2 FQNEAQ (reference sequence). The CDR3 sequence is 15 residues long.

This clonotype was found a few times. The chain has TRBV20-1 and TRBJ2-7; 9 nucleotides agree with TRBD2. After removal of 7 bases from V and 2 bases from J, the junction contained 9 bases not matched to a gene. The CDR3 length is 14 residues. CDR1 is DFQATT, CDR2 SNEGSKA, per germline (reference sequence). CDR3 nucleotides: TGCAGTGGTATGACGCGGACTAGCGCCTACGAGCAGTACTTC. Translated, it gives CSGMTRTSAYEQYF.

This clonotype was found a few times. V usage is TRBV20-1 and J usage is TRBJ2-5; no firm D call. The CDR3 contains 13 residues. Germline V gene lookup returns CDR1 DFQATT and CDR2 SNEGSKA (reference sequence). V shed 3 bases and J shed 0 bases, with 8 bases lying between them. The CDR3 DNA sequence: TGCAGTGCTAGTGGTCAGAACCAAGAGACCCAGTACTTC. Translation: CSASGQNQETQYF.

The chain uses TRBV27 and TRBJ1-4; 7 nucleotides match TRBD1. CDR1 and CDR2 from the germline V gene are MNHEY and SMNVEV (reference sequence). The CDR3 is 14 residues long. J gave up 8 bases and V 3 bases, and 6 bases lay outside the gene matches. The DNA of the CDR3 is TGTGCCAGCAGTTTTACAGGGGATCGGGAAAAACTGTTTTTT. This sequence encodes CASSFTGDREKLFF.

The V and J genes are TRBV29-1 and TRBJ2-5, with TRBD1 identical over 7 bases. CDR1 and CDR2 from the germline V gene are SQVTM and ANQGSEA. The length of the CDR3 is 15 residues. With 2 bases clipped from V and 4 bases from J, the junction kept 10 bases outside the gene matches. CDR3 nucleotides: TGCAGCGTTGAACCGATGAGGGGGCGCCGAGAGACCCAGTACTTC. It encodes CSVEPMRGRRETQYF.